The 9 T cell receptor beta chains presented below share a single source sample, sequenced in a study of T cells after yellow fever vaccination. One entry per CDR3 protein results from TCRdb running MiXCR on the 5' RACE reads. Of 300,000 to 450,000 distinct CDR3 sequences listed, 6% to 8% are singletons. The sequencing here drew on PBMCs, taken 5 days after the yellow fever booster vaccination. These receptors were obtained from a man aged 30-40 years who received the YFV17D yellow fever vaccine.

This clonotype was seen a handful of times. For the CDR3, the DNA is TGCAGTGCTAGTCCAGGGGCTAGCACAGATACGCAGTATTTT. It is translated as CSASPGASTDTQYF. The chain joins TRBV20-1 to TRBJ2-3; possible D gene TRBD1, 6 bases. Germline CDR1 DFQATT, CDR2 SNEGSKA (reference sequence). The CDR3 spans 14 residues. Trimming stripped 3 bases from V and 0 bases from J, with 10 bases between.

This clonotype was counted many times. The genes are TRBV7-9 and TRBJ2-1; D may match TRBD1 or TRBD2 (5 bases each). Trimming stripped 5 bases from V and 6 bases from J, with 14 bases between. Germline V gene lookup returns CDR1 SEHNR and CDR2 FQNEAQ (reference sequence). This CDR3 comprises 14 residues. CDR3 DNA sequence: TGTGCCAGCAGCGAGGGACCGCCCCGCAATGAGCAGTTCTTC. As protein: CASSEGPPRNEQFF. Complete variable domain (other parts from reference TRBV7-9 and TRBJ2-1): DTGVSQNPRHKITKRGQNVTFRCDPISEHNRLYWYRQTLGQGPEFLTYFQNEAQLEKSRLLSDRFSAERPKGSFSTLEIQRTEQGDSAMYLCASSEGPPRNEQFFGPGTRLTVL.

This clonotype was observed many times. V usage is TRBV5-1 and J usage is TRBJ2-7; possibly TRBD2 for D (5 bases). This CDR3 spans 14 amino acids. The germline V and J ends were trimmed by 0 bases and 5 bases, with 12 bases remaining between them. Germline V gene lookup returns CDR1 SGHRS and CDR2 YFSETQ. CDR3 coding DNA: TGCGCCAGCAGCTTGGACAGAGCCGGGAACGAGCAGTACTTC. As protein: CASSLDRAGNEQYF.

This clonotype has a handful of counts. The V and J genes are TRBV3-1 and TRBJ2-3; 9 nucleotides agree with TRBD1. Per germline, CDR1 LGHDT and CDR2 YNNKEL (reference sequence). The ends lost 4 bases at V and 1 base at J; junction bases unmatched: 12. The CDR3 spans 18 residues. The CDR3 sequence is CASSRRTGAEVGTDTQYF. Written as DNA, the CDR3 is TGTGCCAGCAGCCGTCGGACAGGGGCCGAGGTGGGCACAGATACGCAGTATTTT.

This clonotype occurred a few times. The chain has TRBV7-2 and TRBJ1-1; possible D gene TRBD1, 5 bases. Germline V gene sequence: CDR1 SGHTA, CDR2 FQGNSA. The CDR3 is 13 residues long. The V end lost 5 bases, the J end lost 7 bases, and 14 bases lay between the germline ends. CDR3 sequence reads: CASSPGRRNEAFF. CDR3 coding DNA: TGTGCCAGCAGCCCGGGGCGGAGGAATGAAGCTTTCTTT. The whole variable domain, remainder taken from reference TRBV7-2 and TRBJ1-1, is GAGVSQSPSNKVTEKGKDVELRCDPISGHTALYWYRQSLGQGLEFLIYFQGNSAPDKSGLPSDRFSAERTGGSVSTLTIQRTQQEDSAVYLCASSPGRRNEAFFGQGTRLTVV.

The chain combines TRBV30 with TRBJ1-3; D ambiguous. This CDR3 spans 14 amino acids. V was trimmed by 5 bases and J by 0 bases, leaving 11 bases between them. Germline V gene data show CDR1 as GTSNPN and CDR2 as SVGIG (reference sequence). The chain's CDR3 is CAWRSPSSGNTIYF. CDR3 DNA: TGTGCCTGGCGAAGCCCAAGCTCTGGAAACACCATATATTTT.

This clonotype has ten or more counts. The chain recombines TRBV7-2 with TRBJ2-7; the D gene could be TRBD1 or TRBD2 (5 bases each). With 7 bases removed from V and 3 bases from J, the gap between germline ends came to 22 bases. In germline, CDR1 is SGHTA, CDR2 FQGNSA. This CDR3 is built from 16 residues. The DNA for the CDR3 is TGTGCCAGCACCTACAATGCCCGCAGGGAGCTCTACGAGCAGTACTTC. Translated: CASTYNARRELYEQYF.

This clonotype has more than one count but fewer than ten. Compared with germline, one end of the junction differs, possibly owing to a read error. The CDR3 DNA follows: TGCTGTGCTAGAGCCGGGACTAGCGGGACGAACACCGGGGAGCTGTTTTTT. Residues: CCARAGTSGTNTGELFF. The J gene is TRBJ2-2, the V gene TRBV20-1, with 13 bases matching TRBD2. Germline lookup yields CDR1 DFQATT and CDR2 SNEGSKA (reference sequence). This CDR3 comprises 17 residues.

This clonotype was observed many times. The chain carries TRBV10-3 and TRBJ2-2; 9 bases are shared with TRBD1. Germline trimming cut 4 bases from V and 4 bases from J; bases unmatched to any gene: 10. Germline V lookup: CDR1 ENHRY, CDR2 SYGVKD. The CDR3 is 17 amino acids. CDR3 DNA sequence: TGTGCCATCAGTGTACTGCCGGGACAGGGTCCCACCGGGGAGCTGTTTTTT. It codes for CAISVLPGQGPTGELFF.